One and the same sample provided the 23 T cell receptor beta chains below, sequenced in a study of persistence of HIV-infected CD4 T cells. Lysates of CMV-infected fibroblasts at around 9.8 ug/mL stimulated these cells. Responding CD4+ T cells were sorted by upregulation of both CD40 ligand and CD69. The antigens for these receptors are not known. This was the immunoSEQ version 4 assay in survey mode. The repertoire was sequenced with immunoSEQ multiplex PCR; TCRdb's copy has only in-frame clones and lacks some. The sample has 10,000 to 15,000 clones, about 72% seen once. The sequenced sample was CD4+ T cells sorted from PBMCs after roughly 17-hour stimulation, obtained from a patient who received antiretroviral therapy. These receptors originate from an adult man with HIV who was CMV-seropositive.

This chain connects TRBV24-1 to TRBJ1-5; D is possibly TRBD1 (6 bases). The CDR3 has 15 residues. Germline assignment: CDR1 KGHDR and CDR2 SFDVKD. Trimming took off 9 bases at V and 3 bases at J, with 17 bases between the two ends. The CDR3, as DNA: TGTGCCACCCAGTCCCACGGGGGGCCCAATCAGCCCCAGCATTTT. It codes for CATQSHGGPNQPQHF.

J is TRBJ1-6 and V is TRBV6-5, with D perhaps matching TRBD1 (6 bases). The length of the CDR3 is 14 residues. From germline, CDR1 is MNHEY and CDR2 SVGAGI. Trimming pared 7 bases from V and 8 bases from J, leaving 15 bases between. CDR3 DNA sequence: TGTGCCAGCAACTACCCAGGGGAGGATTCACCCCTCCACTTT. Amino acid sequence: CASNYPGEDSPLHF.

This clone was found a few times. This chain links TRBV29-1 with TRBJ2-7, with a weak D call TRBD1 (7 bases). This CDR3 region has 12 residues. Trimming took 1 base from V and 6 from J, leaving 10 bases between them. Germline CDR1 is SQVTM and CDR2 is ANQGSEA. CDR3 region: CSVEGQGGEQYF. In DNA, the CDR3 is TGCAGCGTTGAAGGGCAGGGGGGCGAGCAGTACTTC.

The chain carries TRBV24-1 and TRBJ1-6; no definite D call. Germline values: CDR1 KGHDR, CDR2 SFDVKD. Trimming left V 2 bases short and J 4 bases short, with 5 bases between. The CDR3 is made up of 14 amino acids. The CDR3 sequence: CATSDSVYNSPLHF. In nucleotides, the CDR3 is TGTGCCACCAGTGATTCAGTTTATAATTCACCCCTCCACTTT.

This clone was counted between two and nine times. The rearrangement uses TRBV27 and TRBJ2-7; D might be TRBD1 or TRBD2, each matching 6 bases. V lost 3 bases, J lost 3 bases, and 12 bases lay in between. Germline-derived CDR1 and CDR2 are MNHEY and SMNVEV (reference sequence). This CDR3 is built from 14 residues. The CDR3 sequence is CASSFAGHYYEQYF. The CDR3 coding sequence is TGTGCCAGCAGTTTTGCGGGACATTACTACGAGCAGTACTTC.

V and J are TRBV6-5 and TRBJ2-2; a weak D match, TRBD2 (6 bases). The germline V and J ends were trimmed by 11 bases and 6 bases, with 10 bases remaining between them. CDR3 size: 11 residues. Germline V CDR1 and CDR2: MNHEY, SVGAGI. The DNA for the CDR3 is TGTGCCGGGGAGGATCCCGGGGAGCTGTTTTTT. It codes for CAGEDPGELFF.

This rearrangement joins TRBV2 to TRBJ2-7; no firm D call. This CDR3 region has 16 residues. CDR1 is SNHLY, CDR2 FYNNEI, per germline. Trimming pared 5 bases from V and 4 bases from J, leaving 21 bases between. Here the CDR3 reads CASSPKDPRGGYEQYF. The DNA for the CDR3 is TGTGCCAGCAGTCCTAAGGACCCGCGTGGTGGGTACGAGCAGTACTTC. Complete variable domain (other parts from reference TRBV2 and TRBJ2-7): EPEVTQTPSHQVTQMGQEVILRCVPISNHLYFYWYRQILGQKVEFLVSFYNNEISEKSEIFDDQFSVERPDGSNFTLKIRSTKLEDSAMYFCASSPKDPRGGYEQYFGPGTRLTVT.

V and J are TRBV28 and TRBJ2-7, with D maybe TRBD1 (6 bases). V lost 3 bases and J 2 bases, leaving 11 bases between the germline ends. Germline V gene lookup returns CDR1 MDHEN and CDR2 SYDVKM. There are 14 residues in the CDR3. This CDR3 reads CASSLWGPAYEQYF. As DNA, the CDR3 is TGTGCCAGCAGTTTGTGGGGGCCCGCCTACGAGCAGTACTTC.

This chain uses TRBV28 with TRBJ2-7, with 10 bases that match TRBD1. The CDR3 is 14 amino acids. Trimming cost V 6 bases and J 3 bases; bases outside gene matches: 5. Germline V CDR1 and CDR2: MDHEN, SYDVKM. The CDR3 loop is CASRPGQGNYEQYF. The CDR3 DNA follows: TGTGCCAGCAGACCGGGACAGGGGAACTACGAGCAGTACTTC.

This clone was counted between two and nine times. The rearrangement uses TRBV5-1 and TRBJ2-7; D ambiguous. CDR1 is SGHRS and CDR2 is YFSETQ in the germline V gene. Trimming stripped 0 bases from V and 2 bases from J, with 9 bases between. The CDR3 runs 14 residues. The CDR3 DNA is TGCGCCAGCAGCTTGGGGATTGGACCCTACGAGCAGTACTTC. It specifies CASSLGIGPYEQYF.

The CDR3 region is CASSLVRSHGELFF. The CDR3, as DNA: TGTGCCAGCAGCTTAGTTCGGTCTCACGGGGAGCTGTTTTTT. The chain uses TRBV7-2 and TRBJ2-2; D not resolved. CDR3 size: 14 residues. Trimming took 1 base from V and 7 from J, leaving 10 bases between them. CDR1 and CDR2 from the germline V gene are SGHTA and FQGNSA. The full variable domain, with the rest looked up from reference TRBV7-2 and TRBJ2-2, is GAGVSQSPSNKVTEKGKDVELRCDPISGHTALYWYRQSLGQGLEFLIYFQGNSAPDKSGLPSDRFSAERTGGSVSTLTIQRTQQEDSAVYLCASSLVRSHGELFFGEGSRLTVL.

The chain combines TRBV28 with TRBJ2-3; 8 bases align to TRBD2. CDR1 and CDR2 (germline): MDHEN, SYDVKM. The CDR3 is 17 residues long. The V and J ends lost 5 bases and 0 bases, in that order; junction bases with no gene match: 10. The CDR3 loop is CASSEGSGTPSTDTQYF. The CDR3 DNA reads TGTGCCAGCAGTGAGGGTAGCGGGACACCTAGCACAGATACGCAGTATTTT.

This clone was counted between two and nine times. The chain joins TRBV7-3 to TRBJ2-6; either TRBD1 or TRBD2 may supply D (6 bases each). The CDR3 contains 16 residues. V lost 4 bases and J 2 bases, leaving 12 bases between the germline ends. Germline V lookup: CDR1 SGHTA, CDR2 FQGTGA. The CDR3 spells CASSSQGLAGANVLTF. The CDR3 nucleotides read TGTGCCAGCAGCTCACAGGGACTCGCTGGGGCCAACGTCCTGACTTTC.

The genes are TRBV5-1 and TRBJ2-7; maybe TRBD1 (6 bases). Germline V gene data show CDR1 as SGHRS and CDR2 as YFSETQ. Trimming removed 2 bases at V and 1 base at J, with 7 bases between. This CDR3 has 13 residues. CDR3 sequence: CASSFTGSYEQYF. The CDR3 DNA sequence: TGCGCCAGCAGCTTTACAGGGTCCTACGAGCAGTACTTC.

The table lists this clone with a few counts. The genes are TRBV2 and TRBJ2-2; 10 positions agree with TRBD1. J was trimmed by 4 bases and V by 5 bases; bases with no gene match: 4. Germline lookup yields CDR1 SNHLY and CDR2 FYNNEI. CDR3 length equals 15 residues. CDR3 sequence (DNA): TGTGCCAGCAGTTCGACAGGGGGCGGCACCGGGGAGCTGTTTTTT. Its translation is CASSSTGGGTGELFF.

The genes are TRBV2 and TRBJ1-1; 7 bases are shared with TRBD1. The CDR3 covers 13 residues. V trimming: 4 bases; J trimming: 4 bases; junction bases outside the gene matches: 3. Germline V gene sequence: CDR1 SNHLY, CDR2 FYNNEI. The CDR3 loop is CASSGQGSTEAFF. DNA of the CDR3: TGTGCCAGCAGTGGACAGGGCTCCACTGAAGCTTTCTTT.

This clone was counted only a few times. This chain connects TRBV7-3 to TRBJ1-6; D not certain. Germline values: CDR1 SGHTA, CDR2 FQGTGA. Trimming cost V 5 bases and J 6 bases, with 14 bases left between them. CDR3 length equals 15 residues. The CDR3 loop is CASSPTEWGNSPLHF. CDR3 sequence (DNA): TGTGCCAGCAGCCCGACCGAGTGGGGTAATTCACCCCTCCACTTT.

This clone was seen a few times. This chain uses TRBV2 with TRBJ1-5; no clear D gene. The germline V gene has CDR1 SNHLY and CDR2 FYNNEI. This CDR3 region has 12 residues. V was shortened by 8 bases and J by 7 bases, with 12 bases between the two germline ends. For the CDR3, the DNA is TGTGCCAGCCAGATGGCGGGACAGCCCCAGCATTTT. Its protein is CASQMAGQPQHF.

The chain joins TRBV6-1 to TRBJ2-3, with 10 bases identical to TRBD1. The CDR3 loop spans 16 amino acids. V was pared by 4 bases and J by 6 bases, with 10 bases of the junction left unmatched. Per germline, CDR1 MNHNS and CDR2 SASEGT. In nucleotides, the CDR3 is TGTGCCAGCAGTGGCTTCCGGGACAGGGGAGACGATACGCAGTATTTT. Amino acids: CASSGFRDRGDDTQYF.

The J gene is TRBJ2-3, the V gene TRBV2; D possibly corresponds to TRBD2 (5 bases). The V and J ends lost 6 bases and 3 bases respectively, with 19 bases between them. This CDR3 contains 16 residues. CDR1 and CDR2 (germline): SNHLY, FYNNEI. The CDR3 loop is CASRDWIGKRTDTQYF. In nucleotides, the CDR3 is TGTGCCAGCAGGGACTGGATCGGGAAAAGAACAGATACGCAGTATTTT. The variable domain in full, completed from reference TRBV2 and TRBJ2-3, reads EPEVTQTPSHQVTQMGQEVILRCVPISNHLYFYWYRQILGQKVEFLVSFYNNEISEKSEIFDDQFSVERPDGSNFTLKIRSTKLEDSAMYFCASRDWIGKRTDTQYFGPGTRLTVL.

The CDR3 coding sequence is TGTGCCAGCAGTTCTAATGGGAGGACTGAAGCTTTCTTT. Its protein is CASSSNGRTEAFF. The rearrangement links TRBV11-3 to TRBJ1-1; D not resolved. V was cut by 6 bases and J by 5 bases, with 13 bases left in between. CDR1 and CDR2 from the germline V gene are SGHNT and YENEEA. This CDR3 comprises 13 residues.

The chain couples TRBV14 to TRBJ1-1; D might be TRBD1 (5 bases). Germline values: CDR1 SGHDN, CDR2 FVKESK. The CDR3 contains 14 residues. Trimming took off 4 bases at V and 1 base at J, with 10 bases between the two ends. The CDR3 nucleotides are TGTGCCAGCAGCCTTCGGGGCAAGAACACTGAAGCTTTCTTT. This codes for CASSLRGKNTEAFF.

The chain joins TRBV18 to TRBJ2-3; TRBD2 agrees at 8 bases. With V trimmed by 3 bases and J by 6 bases, 8 bases remained unmatched. The CDR3 covers 15 residues. CDR1 and CDR2 (germline): KGHSH, LQKENI. The CDR3 protein is CASSPGLVGPDTQYF. The CDR3 DNA reads TGTGCCAGCTCACCGGGACTAGTAGGGCCGGATACGCAGTATTTT.